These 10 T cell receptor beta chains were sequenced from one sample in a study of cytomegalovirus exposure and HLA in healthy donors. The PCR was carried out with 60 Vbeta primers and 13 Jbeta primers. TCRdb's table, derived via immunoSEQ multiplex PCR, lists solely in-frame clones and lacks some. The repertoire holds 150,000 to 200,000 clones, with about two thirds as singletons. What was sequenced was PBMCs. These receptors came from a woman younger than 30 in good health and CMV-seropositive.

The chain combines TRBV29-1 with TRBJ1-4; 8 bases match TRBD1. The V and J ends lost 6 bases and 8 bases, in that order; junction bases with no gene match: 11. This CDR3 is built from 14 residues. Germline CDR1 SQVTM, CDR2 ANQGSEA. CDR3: CSVLQTGVGEKLFF. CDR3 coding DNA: TGCAGCGTACTACAGACAGGGGTAGGGGAAAAACTGTTTTTT.

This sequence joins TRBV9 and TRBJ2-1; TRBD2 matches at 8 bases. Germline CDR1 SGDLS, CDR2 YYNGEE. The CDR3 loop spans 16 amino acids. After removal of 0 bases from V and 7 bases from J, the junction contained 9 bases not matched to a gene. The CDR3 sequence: CASSVAGVAGRNEQFF. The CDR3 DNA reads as TGTGCCAGCAGCGTAGCTGGAGTAGCGGGGCGGAATGAGCAGTTCTTC.

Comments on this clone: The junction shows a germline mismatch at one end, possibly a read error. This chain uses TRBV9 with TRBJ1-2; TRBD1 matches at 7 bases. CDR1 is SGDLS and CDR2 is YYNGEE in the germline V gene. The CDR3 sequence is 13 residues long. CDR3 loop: CASSEGQWDQLAF. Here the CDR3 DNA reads TGTGCCAGCAGCGAGGGACAGTGGGATCAACTAGCTTTC.

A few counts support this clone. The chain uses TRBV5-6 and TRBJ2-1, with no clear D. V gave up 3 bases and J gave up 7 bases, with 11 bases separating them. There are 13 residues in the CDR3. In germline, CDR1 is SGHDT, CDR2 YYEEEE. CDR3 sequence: CASSSSAGNEQFF. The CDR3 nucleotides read TGTGCCAGCAGCTCCTCGGCAGGAAATGAGCAGTTCTTC.

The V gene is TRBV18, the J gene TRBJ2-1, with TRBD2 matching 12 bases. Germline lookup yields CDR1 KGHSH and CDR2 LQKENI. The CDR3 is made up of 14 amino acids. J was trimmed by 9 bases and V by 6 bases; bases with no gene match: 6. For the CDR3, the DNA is TGTGCCAGCTCGCTAGCGGGAGGGCCGATTGAGCAGTTCTTC. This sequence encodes CASSLAGGPIEQFF.

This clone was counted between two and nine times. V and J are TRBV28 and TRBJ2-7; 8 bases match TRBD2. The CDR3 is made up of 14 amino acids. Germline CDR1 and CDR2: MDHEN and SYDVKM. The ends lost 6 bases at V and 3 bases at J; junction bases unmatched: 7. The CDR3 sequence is CASRSGGVFYEQYF. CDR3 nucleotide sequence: TGTGCCAGCAGGTCGGGGGGGGTTTTCTACGAGCAGTACTTC. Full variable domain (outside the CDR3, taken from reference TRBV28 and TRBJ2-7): DVKVTQSSRYLVKRTGEKVFLECVQDMDHENMFWYRQDPGLGLRLIYFSYDVKMKEKGDIPEGYSVSREKKERFSLILESASTNQTSMYLCASRSGGVFYEQYFGPGTRLTVT.

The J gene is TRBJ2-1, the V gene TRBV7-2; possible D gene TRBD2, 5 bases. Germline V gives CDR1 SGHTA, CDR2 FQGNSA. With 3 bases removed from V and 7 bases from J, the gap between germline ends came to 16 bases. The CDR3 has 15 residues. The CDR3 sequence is CASSLGVPTPNEQFF. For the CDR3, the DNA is TGTGCCAGCAGCTTGGGAGTCCCTACCCCTAATGAGCAGTTCTTC.

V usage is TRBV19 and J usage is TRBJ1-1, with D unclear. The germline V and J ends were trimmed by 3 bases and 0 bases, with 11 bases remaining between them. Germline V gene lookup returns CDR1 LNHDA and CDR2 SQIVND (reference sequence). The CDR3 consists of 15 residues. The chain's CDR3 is CASSIKAGLNTEAFF. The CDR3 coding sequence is TGTGCCAGTAGTATCAAAGCGGGATTGAACACTGAAGCTTTCTTT.

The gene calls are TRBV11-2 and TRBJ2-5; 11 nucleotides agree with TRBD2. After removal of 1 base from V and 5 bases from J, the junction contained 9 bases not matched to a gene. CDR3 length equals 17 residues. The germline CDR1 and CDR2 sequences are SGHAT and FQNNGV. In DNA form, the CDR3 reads TGTGCCAGCAGCTTAGGCCTTAGCGGGGGGGCGGGTGAGACCCAGTACTTC. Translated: CASSLGLSGGAGETQYF.

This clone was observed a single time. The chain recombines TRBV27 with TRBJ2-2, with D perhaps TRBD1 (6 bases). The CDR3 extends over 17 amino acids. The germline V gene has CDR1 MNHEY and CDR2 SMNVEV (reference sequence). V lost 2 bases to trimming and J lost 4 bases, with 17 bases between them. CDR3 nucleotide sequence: TGTGCCAGCAGTTTAATGGGGGCGGCGCTCAGCACCGGGGAGCTGTTTTTT. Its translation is CASSLMGAALSTGELFF.